The clone carrying this T cell receptor beta chain was recorded only once. As yet, its antigen is unknown. The same CDR3 can be traced to other DNA sequences in this sample. The CDR3 is made up of 14 amino acids. Per the germline V gene, CDR1 is SGHRS and CDR2 is YFSETQ. V was clipped by 4 bases and J by 1 base, with 11 bases between them. The data originate from a study of cytomegalovirus exposure and HLA in healthy donors. Points from the study as a whole: Most TCR sequences were rare, but some public TCRs occurred in many donors. Roughly even sequencing depth across donors was the assumption behind the presence/absence analyses. Among TCR beta chains, those listed as cytomegalovirus-associated numbered over 150.

Primers: 60 Vbeta forward and 13 Jbeta reverse. Profiled with immunoSEQ multiplex PCR; TCRdb holds only in-frame clones, not every one. The sample has under 200,000 clones, roughly three quarters seen once. The TCR sequence derives from a woman aged 45-65 years in good health and CMV-seropositive. Sequencing used PBMCs. This sequence joins TRBV5-1 and TRBJ1-2, with D possibly matching TRBD1 (6 bases). The CDR3 region is CASSRTESNYGYTF. As DNA, the CDR3 is TGCGCCAGCAGCCGGACAGAAAGTAACTATGGCTACACCTTC.